This T cell receptor (beta chain) was identified in a study of cytomegalovirus exposure and HLA in healthy donors (dated by TCRdb to about 2017). In terms of the full investigation: In an earlier analysis of roughly 590 of the donors, roughly 300 Gb of sequence data and approximately 120 million unique TCR beta sequences from 180 million or so T cells were reported. An early release that covered 640 HLA-typed donors contained 300 to 350 gigabases of sequencing data and roughly 84 million unique TCR sequences. Among the roughly 400 genotyped donors, about 85% belonged to the genetic ancestry cluster associated with self-reported Caucasian donors. The study aimed to test whether cataloging public T cell receptors could reveal signatures of past pathogen exposure. Using immunosequencing, the study profiled T cell repertoires from fewer than 700 subjects and related those repertoires to cytomegalovirus serostatus. In addition to the first cohort of roughly 700 subjects, a separate validation cohort of about 120 different subjects was used. To predict cytomegalovirus infection status, the study brought together high-throughput TCR immunosequencing, statistical association of individual TCRs with disease status, and machine learning. A later analysis re-examined previously published TCR beta repertoires from 610 or so donors and added high-resolution HLA genotyping to investigate patterns of TCR occurrence. The later analysis used no new phenotypic data to find candidate immune exposures, relying instead on TCR beta sequences and their occurrence across donors. An earlier analysis of fewer than 700 of the donors applied high-throughput TCR beta sequencing to assess whether each TCR beta V gene segment acted as functional or pseudogenic. Donor age, sex, ethnicity and CMV serostatus were collected together with the repertoire data. Genome-wide SNP genotypes for about 65% of the roughly 670 donors were used in a later genetic analysis, which treated that subset as a discovery cohort. Every repertoire in the discovery cohort had been generated on one and the same sequencing platform. HLA typing covered class I and class II loci at four-digit resolution. The number of donors typed differed by locus, with 629-630 for A, B, C, DRB1 and DQB1, approximately 500 for DQA1, 600 to 610 for DPA1, and some 440 for DPB1. Five DR-DQ haplotypes were treated as single units for association and clustering because of strong linkage in the cohort. On average, roughly 240,000 unique TCR beta nucleotide sequences were sequenced per donor among about 400 genotyped donors of the cohort, with around 19% of those sequences being non-productive.

As regards this clone: Its recognized antigen is unknown. No much larger clone exists at a distance of one base, and base qualities are not known.

CDR1 MDHEN and CDR2 SYDVKM are derived from the germline V gene. Trimmed from V: 6 bases; trimmed from J: 5 bases; junction bases lacking a gene match: 10. Reading from cysteine to phenylalanine, the CDR3 counts 14 amino acids. The only DNA kept is the CDR3, 42 bases in frame from the first base. Library construction relied on the immunoSEQ multiplex PCR assay. The multiplex PCR relied on a mix of 60 forward primers for TCR Vbeta segments and 13 reverse primers for TCR Jbeta segments. Amplification of the CDR3 region of rearranged TCR beta genes was performed with a multiplex PCR assay on genomic DNA. On the Illumina HiSeq System, the amplified TCR beta libraries were sequenced as 87-base-pair reads. On the study's bioinformatics: In a later analysis, about 80 million unique TCR beta chains were counted across the 500 to 850 repertoires, and approximately 11 million of these chains were shared by at least two donors. A nearest-neighbor algorithm error-corrected the raw reads and collapsed the reads into unique sequences, merging closely related sequences to remove PCR and sequencing errors. CDR3 sequences were aligned to IMGT reference sequences to assign V, D and J gene segments. Each retained sequence needed at least a six-nucleotide match to both a V gene segment and a J gene segment. A rearrangement counted as productive if the CDR3 had no stop codons and remained in frame with V and J, and every other rearrangement counted as non-productive. CDR3 was defined according to IMGT convention as the region running from the second conserved V-encoded cysteine to the conserved J-encoded phenylalanine. In an earlier analysis of just under 600 of the donors, sequences lacking an unambiguous match to a single V gene segment were excluded. In an earlier analysis of roughly 500 of the donors, V segments were called functional above 56.7% productive rearrangements and were called segregating when the between-donor standard deviation exceeded 5%. A statistical classification framework was built for diagnosing cytomegalovirus status from the catalog of TCR beta chain sequences. A later analysis assigned V and J genes by comparing TCR nucleotide sequences with IMGT/GENE-DB human TR gene sequences. The TCRdist pipeline was used in a later analysis to assign CDR3 sequences and most-parsimonious VDJ recombination scenarios. In a later analysis, every TCR beta chain was defined by the combination of its CDR3 amino acid sequence and its V-gene family, and reads without a unique V-gene family were dropped. In a later analysis, approximately 640 highly shared, low-generation-probability nucleotide sequences were removed to address suspected cross-contamination and a sequencing artifact. In a later analysis, a clonal expansion index was calculated for each public chain from normalized within-repertoire ranks of inferred template counts. In a later analysis, generation probabilities were computed with a VDJ recombination model fitted to out-of-frame rearrangements, and the resulting probabilities were checked against IGoR. In a later analysis, hypergeometric tests were used to score TCR-TCR, TCR-HLA and TCR-CMV co-occurrence, with a repertoire-size bias correction applied to TCR pairs. To estimate false discovery rates, a later analysis permuted the HLA or CMV assignments 20 times. In a later analysis, co-occurring TCRs were grouped using DBSCAN, and TCRdist sequence similarity was added for clustering within HLA-allele-positive subsets. For co-occurrence clustering, repertoires with fewer than 30,000 or more than 120,000 public chains were excluded, along with 5 or 6 repertoires with anomalous nucleotide sharing. TCRdb re-hosts the immuneACCESS table, in-frame sequences only. Its copies lack some clones; in the studies checked, an unresolved V gene accounts for under half of them, and the cause for the rest is not known. For V, J and clone size, that table is used; D and trimming come from the DNA. The sample includes tens of thousands of clones, with over 60% observed a single time. The ten top clones hold around 7% of the sample.

In total, 500 to 700 healthy bone marrow donors made up the cohort. All cohort members were sampled while nominally healthy, although unrecorded immune exposures were likely present. The donor was CMV seronegative and belonged to the group of roughly 330 seronegative cohort members. A peripheral blood sample was provided by each donor, and peripheral blood mononuclear cells were used for TCR beta sequencing. Genomic DNA was extracted from the blood cell samples with the Qiagen DNeasy Blood Extraction Kit. Overall results and qualifications from the work: The authors suggested that the approach could potentially be extended to other disease states and immunological phenotypes. In a later analysis, TCR association rates were found to vary across HLA loci, with the most associated TCRs seen for DRB1 alleles and the fewest for HLA-C alleles. Some IMGT-functional V segments, including TRBV6-2 and TRBV6-3, could not be distinguished by the 87-base-pair reads and were therefore excluded. Linkage disequilibrium might explain the correlated functional status among segregating V segments, but an unknown experimental factor could not be ruled out. Presence/absence analyses assumed roughly uniform sequencing depth across donors, an assumption that may not hold. A few of the identified cytomegalovirus-associated TCR beta chains were confirmed in vitro to be specific for cytomegalovirus antigens. The study listed 150 to 200 TCR beta chains as associated with cytomegalovirus. CMV serostatus was the only immune exposure information available for the cohort. A later analysis found that most CMV-associated TCR beta chains appeared HLA-restricted, with HLA associations seemingly driven largely by CMV exposure. A further reported finding was that TCR beta sequences accurately predicted the HLA-A and HLA-B alleles for most subjects in the first cohort. A later analysis reported that several top co-occurrence clusters appeared linked to parvovirus B19, influenza, CMV and Epstein-Barr virus. The earlier analysis of approximately 540 of the donors excluded roughly 16 rarely observed V segments, including chromosome 9 orphons, because counts were too low. An earlier analysis of 450 to 750 of the donors showed that most TCR beta V segments appeared in productive rearrangements either about 87% or about 30% of the time, which broadly matched IMGT annotations. Compared with equally common non-associated chains, HLA-associated TCR beta chains in a later analysis were more clonally expanded and had lower generation probabilities. In both the original and validation cohorts, the classifier was reported to diagnose cytomegalovirus status with high specificity and sensitivity. In this cohort, only TCR beta chains were sequenced, and detectable features were limited by the absence of alpha or paired-chain data. Across donors, most TCR sequences were observed very rarely, whereas some public TCRs were present in many individuals. Strong co-occurrence of HLA alleles, especially DR and DQ, made assigning TCR associations to individual alleles difficult. Because HLA typing was missing for some donors at each locus, association tests included only the typed subset. Specific HLA alleles were associated with over 15,000 TCR beta sequences at a false discovery rate of 0.05 in a later analysis. An association between a missense DCLRE1C variant and V-gene and J-gene trimming of TCR beta chains was found in a later genetic analysis and replicated in an independent cohort. According to a later genetic analysis, donors in an Asian-associated ancestry cluster had fewer N-insertions in productive TCRs than the roughly 700-donor mean. A cluster of highly shared sequence variants was judged likely to represent a technical artifact of the sequencing pipeline.

The rearranged segments are TRBV28 and TRBJ2-7; 7 bases in between match TRBD1. This TCR was recovered from a man aged 30-40 years in good health and CMV-seronegative. The sample taken for sequencing was PBMCs. The CDR3 protein is CASSLLTGFHEQYF. The DNA reads TGTGCCAGCAGCCTCCTGACAGGGTTCCACGAGCAGTACTTC.